The 9 T cell receptor beta chains listed next were all sequenced from one sample in a study of blood T cell repertoires in COVID-19. Data came from immunoSEQ multiplex PCR; TCRdb stores just in-frame clones and leaves some out. The table shows 75,000 to 100,000 clones, with more than 75% occurring only once. The sample consisted of peripheral blood. The source is a human donor in a cohort sampled during active COVID-19.

CDR3 nucleotide sequence: TGTGCCAGTAGTATAGCCGCGGGATACAATGAGCAGTTCTTC. Amino acid sequence: CASSIAAGYNEQFF. V usage is TRBV19 and J usage is TRBJ2-1, with D possibly matching TRBD2 (6 bases). The CDR3 has 14 amino acids. Trimming left V 1 base short and J 4 bases short, with 8 bases between. Germline lookup yields CDR1 LNHDA and CDR2 SQIVND (reference sequence).

The chain employs TRBV5-1 and TRBJ2-6; no reliable D call. Trimming shortened V by 5 bases and J by 0 bases, and 12 bases separated the two germline ends. Germline loops: CDR1 SGHRS, CDR2 YFSETQ. This CDR3 has 16 amino acids. The CDR3 protein is CASRSDTTSGANVLTF. The CDR3 DNA sequence: TGCGCCAGCAGGTCTGACACCACCTCTGGGGCCAACGTCCTGACTTTC. The whole variable domain, remainder taken from reference TRBV5-1 and TRBJ2-6, is KAGVTQTPRYLIKTRGQQVTLSCSPISGHRSVSWYQQTPGQGLQFLFEYFSETQRNKGNFPGRFSGRQFSNSRSEMNVSTLELGDSALYLCASRSDTTSGANVLTFGAGSRLTVL.

The chain employs TRBV3-1 (or the pseudogene TRBV3-2) and TRBJ1-5; perhaps TRBD1 as D (6 bases). V shed 1 base and J shed 9 bases, with 13 bases lying between them. From germline, CDR1 is LGHDT and CDR2 YNNKEL (reference sequence). The CDR3 extends over 14 amino acids. The CDR3 reads CASSQVQGPGPQHF. The CDR3 DNA sequence: TGTGCCAGCAGCCAAGTACAGGGTCCAGGGCCCCAGCATTTT.

The rearrangement links TRBV5-6 to TRBJ2-7; 7 bases are a match to TRBD2. V was pared by 4 bases and J by 1 base, with 14 bases of the junction left unmatched. CDR1 is SGHDT and CDR2 is YYEEEE in the germline V gene. The CDR3 runs to 17 residues. CDR3 sequence reads: CASSIAPQGGRSYEQYF. The CDR3 DNA reads as TGTGCCAGCAGCATTGCCCCCCAGGGAGGGAGATCCTACGAGCAGTACTTC.

For the CDR3, the DNA is TGCAGCGTTCTAGGGACAGATAATGAAAAACTGTTTTTT. It encodes CSVLGTDNEKLFF. J is TRBJ1-4 and V is TRBV29-1; TRBD1 matches 7 bases. The V and J ends lost 5 bases and 4 bases, in that order; junction bases with no gene match: 4. Germline V gene data show CDR1 as SQVTM and CDR2 as ANQGSEA. The CDR3 is 13 residues long.

The genes are TRBV3-1 (or the pseudogene TRBV3-2) and TRBJ1-2; the match to TRBD1 covers 9 bases. Germline loops: CDR1 LGHDT, CDR2 YNNKEL (reference sequence). This CDR3 is built from 16 residues. With V trimmed by 2 bases and J by 2 bases, 6 bases remained unmatched. For the CDR3, the DNA is TGTGCCAGCAGCCAATGGGGGACAGGGCAAAACTATGGCTACACCTTC. Amino acids: CASSQWGTGQNYGYTF.

J is TRBJ2-2 and V is TRBV4-3; D not certain. CDR1 is LGHNA and CDR2 is YSLEER in the germline V gene. The CDR3 runs to 14 residues. Trimming removed 4 bases at V and 2 bases at J, with 8 bases between. DNA for the CDR3: TGCGCCAGCAGCCTCCAGGTTAACACCGGGGAGCTGTTTTTT. Amino acid sequence: CASSLQVNTGELFF.

The rearrangement links TRBV2 to TRBJ2-5, with 7 nucleotides matching TRBD2. CDR3 length: 15 residues. Germline V gives CDR1 SNHLY, CDR2 FYNNEI. V lost 4 bases to trimming and J lost 5 bases; unmatched junction nucleotides: 10. As DNA, the CDR3 is TGTGCCAGCAGTGTGTCTAGCGGTCGCGGGGAGACCCAGTACTTC. Its translation is CASSVSSGRGETQYF.

The chain joins TRBV20-1 to TRBJ1-2; D not certain. V lost 6 bases and J lost 2, with 7 bases in between. CDR3 length: 11 residues. The germline gives CDR1 DFQATT, CDR2 SNEGSKA (reference sequence). The DNA of the CDR3 is TGCAGTGCCCCCAGAAACTATGGCTACACCTTC. Translation gives CSAPRNYGYTF.